The sequence of this T cell receptor (beta chain) was determined in a study of cytotoxic CD8 clonotypes in ibrutinib-treated CLL. Study-level background: Partial responses numbered some 24 and complete responses 2; after a median about 72 months, roughly 15 stayed remitted and 12 progressed.

For this clone: The antigen is undetermined.

CDR3 length: 15 residues. Looked up from germline, CDR1 is SGHAT and CDR2 is FQNNGV. The V gene lost 3 bases and the J gene lost 3 bases, with 12 bases spanning the gap. Libraries were prepared by immunoSEQ multiplex PCR; TCRdb keeps only in-frame clonotypes and omits some of them. The table lists nearly 300,000 clones, 60% to 80% of them singletons, with about 5.3% in the top ten. The study, taken as a whole, reports: Public clonotypes were uncommon and contracted or stayed stable on treatment.

This chain connects TRBV11-2 to TRBJ2-1; TRBD1 might be the D (5 bases). Sequencing used PBMCs, obtained at disease progression, from a patient treated with ibrutinib. The clonotype originates from a human donor with chronic lymphocytic leukemia. The CDR3 spells CASSLVAGFYNEQFF. In DNA, the CDR3 is TGTGCCAGCAGCTTGGTTGCAGGGTTCTACAATGAGCAGTTCTTC.